The following is a T cell receptor (beta chain) sequence with its context. Only a few counts were recorded for this clonotype. Its target antigen remains unknown. This may be a read error: a much more frequent sequence differs by one nucleotide. The 39 donors, aged roughly 6 to 100 years, were systemically healthy Caucasian individuals from Russia. Around 10 milliliters of peripheral blood were drawn from each donor into EDTA-treated Vacutainer tubes. Ficoll-Paque density-gradient centrifugation was used to isolate PBMCs, with at least 6 million obtained per sample. Trizol reagent was used to extract total RNA from PBMCs, with at least 6 micrograms per sample. The percentages of naive CD45RAhigh/CD27high T cells were determined by flow cytometry on a PBMC aliquot from every donor. Library method: 5' RACE. The instrument given in TCRdb is Illumina HiSeq 2500. The second PCR ran for about 6 to 12 cycles and used a J-beta primer mix along with a sample-barcoded 5' primer. Each TCR beta cDNA molecule received a unique molecular identifier from a template-switch 5' adaptor carrying 12 random nucleotides. At least 2.5 million CDR3-containing paired-end reads were obtained from each sample. All of the RNA was converted into first-strand cDNA using the Mint cDNA synthesis kit, with a TRBC-specific oligonucleotide serving as the primer. All cDNA was treated with uracil-DNA glycosylase and then went through a first 18-cycle PCR with the universal primers M1SS and BC2_uni_R. Processing in the source paper ran as follows. For normalization, 1 million high-quality reads, each with a distinct molecular identifier, were randomly selected from each sample. Reads with shared molecular identifiers were discarded instead of being binned into consensus sequences. MiTCR, set to a Q25 quality threshold and the strictest error-elimination algorithm, was used for CDR3 identification, clonotype clustering and error correction. Lower-bound total TCR beta diversity was estimated with a nonparametric unseen species model using Euler transformation. TCRdb reworked the public reads: Q25 trimming with fastp, MiXCR clone assembly, productive beta chains retained. For every CDR3 protein sequence, its rows merge into one entry that carries the most common genes and DNA. The V and J calls and clone size come from TCRdb's table, not from the authors' own analysis. This sample holds 870,000 or so distinct CDR3 sequences; under 35% were observed only once. The ten largest clones capture 17% of the sample.

This sample is part of a study of blood T cells in healthy people across ages (dated by TCRdb to between 2015 and 2016). Broadly, across the study: In model experiments, template switching captured roughly one uniquely barcoded TCR beta cDNA molecule for every two T cells. To track age-related changes in TCR beta repertoire diversity, the study relied on deep sequencing normalized with unique cDNA molecular identifiers. Four age groups were formed from the donors: young (average approximately 15 years), middle-aged (approximately 40), aged (about 62) and long-lived (approximately 78). To avoid experimental bias, donors of different ages were randomly spread across the sequencing lanes. Using the same blood draw, the study looked at two additional independent replicas of 1 million unique cDNA reads for two donors, one aged 18 to 29 and the other aged 80 or older. What the work shows at the level of the full study, not this receptor alone: The long-lived group showed more naive CD4+ T cells, fewer expanded clones and increased TCR diversity than the aged group, suggesting age selection. Bulk unsorted PBMC profiling prevented conclusive comparison of naive and antigen-experienced compartments. Total diversity estimates from one million sequenced T cells were considered lower bounds and underestimates. Observed TCR beta diversity correlated strongly with the percentage of naive T cells measured by flow cytometry. Observed TCR beta diversity per million T cells fell roughly linearly with age, and a significant reduction was already apparent by age around 40. The CMV infection status of donors was not known, potentially confounding age-related changes in expanded clonotypes.

V loses 3 bases of germline sequence and J loses 11 bases, and the interval between the two ends is 16 bases. Its CDR3 holds 13 amino acids, cysteine through phenylalanine. Just the 39-base CDR3 DNA is kept, in frame starting at base 1. This chain is built from TRBV12-3 or TRBV12-4 and TRBJ2-5, with TRBD2 tentatively as D gene (7 bases match). The source material was blood. This TCR was sampled from an elderly woman in good health. The CDR3 region has the sequence CASSFWGGNEQYF. Read as DNA, the sequence is TGTGCCAGCAGTTTTTGGGGGGGCAATGAGCAGTACTTC.